These 13 T cell receptor beta chains were all obtained from the same sample, sequenced in a study of technical replicates of blood from a few donors. Sequencing was performed with immunoSEQ multiplex PCR; in TCRdb, only in-frame clones are kept and a portion is missing. The data hold 50,000 to 65,000 clones, with over 90% observed a single time. Sequenced: PBMCs. These receptor sequences come from a human donor in good health. Some clones in this sample may be carry-over from other donors' samples.

This sequence joins TRBV4-3 and TRBJ1-2; no clear D gene. The CDR3 extends over 15 amino acids. From germline, CDR1 is LGHNA and CDR2 YSLEER. The V end lost 0 bases, the J end lost 4 bases, and 12 bases lay between the germline ends. CDR3 residues: CASSQDKNPGYGYTF. The CDR3 DNA follows: TGCGCCAGCAGCCAAGATAAGAACCCGGGCTATGGCTACACCTTC.

This clone has only a few counts. The V call is TRBV7-3, the J call TRBJ2-3; 12 bases match TRBD2. The CDR3 extends over 14 amino acids. Trimming at V came to 4 bases and at J to 7 bases, leaving 3 bases not matched to a gene. Germline CDR1 reads SGHTA; CDR2 reads FQGTGA. CDR3 region: CASSSGLAGNTQYF. The CDR3 bases are TGTGCCAGCAGCTCGGGACTAGCGGGCAATACGCAGTATTTT.

J is TRBJ1-6 and V is TRBV27; 10 nucleotides line up with TRBD1. The CDR3 spans 14 residues. Looked up from germline, CDR1 is MNHEY and CDR2 is SMNVEV (reference sequence). V lost 8 bases and J lost 9; bases outside the gene matches: 7. The CDR3 protein is CASQGGQGVSPLHF. CDR3 nucleotides: TGTGCCAGCCAGGGAGGACAGGGGGTTTCACCCCTCCACTTT.

The chain couples TRBV9 to TRBJ2-1, with TRBD1 matching 7 bases. Germline CDR1 is SGDLS and CDR2 is YYNGEE. The V segment lost 3 bases and the J segment 6 bases; nucleotides outside the gene matches: 9. The CDR3 totals 15 residues. The CDR3 protein is CASSAELRDSNEQFF. For the CDR3, the DNA is TGTGCCAGCAGCGCAGAGCTTAGGGACAGCAATGAGCAGTTCTTC.

The chain employs TRBV10-3 and TRBJ1-2; tentatively, D is TRBD1 (6 bases). The CDR3 totals 15 residues. Deletions cut 4 bases from V and 1 base from J, with 13 bases between. Per germline, CDR1 ENHRY and CDR2 SYGVKD. CDR3 sequence: CAISARDTGNYGYTF. The DNA for the CDR3 is TGTGCCATCAGTGCCCGGGACACTGGTAACTATGGCTACACCTTC.

CDR3 residues: CASSPDGGAAQYF. DNA for the CDR3: TGTGCCAGCAGCCCGGATGGGGGGGCCGCGCAGTACTTC. The chain carries TRBV7-2 and TRBJ2-7; weak D call: TRBD2 (7 bases). The CDR3 has 13 amino acids. The V gene lost 5 bases and the J gene lost 9 bases, with 17 bases spanning the gap. Germline CDR1 reads SGHTA; CDR2 reads FQGNSA.

J is TRBJ2-2 and V is TRBV19; D remains unclear. The CDR3 is 11 amino acids. Trimming stripped 3 bases from V and 8 bases from J, with 4 bases between. Germline CDR1 is LNHDA and CDR2 is SQIVND (reference sequence). This chain's CDR3 is CASSIAGELFF. CDR3 nucleotide sequence: TGTGCCAGTAGTATCGCGGGGGAGCTGTTTTTT.

In regard to this clone: Different DNA sequences within this sample yield the same CDR3. The gene calls are TRBV18 and TRBJ1-1; D may be TRBD1 (5 bases). With 5 bases removed from V and 2 bases from J, the gap between germline ends came to 6 bases. Per germline, CDR1 KGHSH and CDR2 LQKENI. The CDR3 covers 12 residues. The CDR3 loop is CASSDRNTEAFF. CDR3 DNA: TGTGCCAGCTCAGACAGAAACACTGAAGCTTTCTTT.

This clone was observed a few times. This chain uses TRBV7-8 with TRBJ1-6; 11 bases are a match to TRBD1. In germline, CDR1 is SGHVS, CDR2 FQNEAQ. This CDR3 comprises 16 residues. Unmatched junction bases numbered 5, after V lost 1 base and J lost 9 bases. The CDR3 loop is CASSLDWTGGRSPLHF. CDR3 DNA sequence: TGTGCCAGCAGCTTAGACTGGACAGGGGGCCGTTCACCCCTCCACTTT.

The V call is TRBV7-2, the J call TRBJ2-1, with TRBD2 matching over 7 bases. The germline CDR1 and CDR2 sequences are SGHTA and FQGNSA. Trimming at V came to 5 bases and at J to 9 bases, leaving 7 bases not matched to a gene. The CDR3 runs to 13 residues. Here the CDR3 DNA reads TGTGCCAGCAGCCTCGGACTAGACGGTGAGCAGTTCTTC. This gives the protein CASSLGLDGEQFF.

The chain employs TRBV10-2 and TRBJ2-7, with a weak D call TRBD2 (6 bases). Between the trimmed V and J ends, which lost 2 bases and 6 bases, there was a span of 17 bases. The germline V gene encodes CDR1 WSHSY and CDR2 SAAADI. There are 15 residues in the CDR3. CDR3 amino acids: CASSEARGGTGEQYF. The CDR3 bases are TGCGCCAGCAGTGAGGCAAGGGGAGGAACGGGCGAGCAGTACTTC.

The chain employs TRBV6-5 and TRBJ1-2; D remains ambiguous. This CDR3 contains 12 residues. Deletions cut 7 bases from V and 1 base from J, with 7 bases between. CDR1 is MNHEY, CDR2 SVGAGI, per germline. CDR3 amino acids: CASTTLNYGYTF. The CDR3, as DNA: TGTGCCAGCACGACACTTAACTATGGCTACACCTTC.

The chain couples TRBV2 to TRBJ2-7, with D possibly matching TRBD2 (6 bases). V dropped 6 bases and J dropped 4 bases, with 22 bases sitting between them. CDR3 size: 16 residues. The germline gives CDR1 SNHLY, CDR2 FYNNEI. The CDR3 DNA is TGTGCCAGCAGCACGATTTCCGGGAGAAGTTCGTACGAGCAGTACTTC. The encoded protein is CASSTISGRSSYEQYF.